This record covers a single T cell receptor beta chain. The entry originates in a study of blood T cell repertoires in COVID-19. Looking at the study overall: Spain, Italy and the United States supplied samples that represented acute and convalescent COVID-19. PBMCs, B-cell-depleted T cells, or T cells provided the cDNA or gDNA that made up the material.

Using immunoSEQ multiplex PCR, the repertoire was profiled, and TCRdb retains in-frame clones only, with some absent. The table lists around 50,000 clones, around 92% of them singletons. CDR1 is MGHRA and CDR2 is YSYEKL in the germline V gene. The CDR3 contains 15 residues. V was pared by 1 base and J by 5 bases, with 3 bases of the junction left unmatched. This TCR derives from a human donor in a cohort sampled during active COVID-19. The sequenced material came from peripheral blood. The J gene is TRBJ2-1, the V gene TRBV4-1; 9 bases fit TRBD1. The CDR3 DNA reads TGCGCCAGCAGCCAAGCCGGGACAGGGCACAATGAGCAGTTCTTC. Protein sequence: CASSQAGTGHNEQFF.